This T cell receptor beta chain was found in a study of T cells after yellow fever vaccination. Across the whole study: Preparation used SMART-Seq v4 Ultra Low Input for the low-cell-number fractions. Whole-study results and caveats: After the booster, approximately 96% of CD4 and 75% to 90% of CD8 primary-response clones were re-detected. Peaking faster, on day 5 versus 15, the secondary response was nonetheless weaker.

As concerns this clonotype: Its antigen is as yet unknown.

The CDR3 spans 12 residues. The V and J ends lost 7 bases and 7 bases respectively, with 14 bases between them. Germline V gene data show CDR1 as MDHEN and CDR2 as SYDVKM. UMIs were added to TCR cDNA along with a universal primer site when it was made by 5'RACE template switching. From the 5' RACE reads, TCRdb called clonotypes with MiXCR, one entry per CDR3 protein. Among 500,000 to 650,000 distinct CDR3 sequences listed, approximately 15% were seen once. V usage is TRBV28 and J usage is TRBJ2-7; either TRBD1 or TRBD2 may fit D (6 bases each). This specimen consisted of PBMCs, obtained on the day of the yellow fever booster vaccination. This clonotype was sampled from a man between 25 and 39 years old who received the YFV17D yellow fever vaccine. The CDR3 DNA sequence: TGTGCCAGCACAGGGGCTGCGGGGGAGCAGTACTTC. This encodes CASTGAAGEQYF.